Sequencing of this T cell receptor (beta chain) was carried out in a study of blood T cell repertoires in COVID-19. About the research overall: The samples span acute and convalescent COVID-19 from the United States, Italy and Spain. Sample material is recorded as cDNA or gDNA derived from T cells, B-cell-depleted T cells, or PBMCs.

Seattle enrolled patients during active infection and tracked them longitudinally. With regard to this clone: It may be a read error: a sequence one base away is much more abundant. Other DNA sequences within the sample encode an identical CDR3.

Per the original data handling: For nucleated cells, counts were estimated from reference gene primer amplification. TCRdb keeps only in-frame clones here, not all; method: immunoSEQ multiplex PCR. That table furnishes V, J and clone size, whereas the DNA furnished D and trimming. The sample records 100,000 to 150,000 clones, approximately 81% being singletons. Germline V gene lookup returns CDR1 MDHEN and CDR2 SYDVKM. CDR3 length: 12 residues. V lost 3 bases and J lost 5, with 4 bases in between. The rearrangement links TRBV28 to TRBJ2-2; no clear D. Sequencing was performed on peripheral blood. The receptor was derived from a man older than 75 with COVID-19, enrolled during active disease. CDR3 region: CASSLATGELFF. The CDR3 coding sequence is TGTGCCAGCAGTTTGGCTACCGGGGAGCTGTTTTTT.